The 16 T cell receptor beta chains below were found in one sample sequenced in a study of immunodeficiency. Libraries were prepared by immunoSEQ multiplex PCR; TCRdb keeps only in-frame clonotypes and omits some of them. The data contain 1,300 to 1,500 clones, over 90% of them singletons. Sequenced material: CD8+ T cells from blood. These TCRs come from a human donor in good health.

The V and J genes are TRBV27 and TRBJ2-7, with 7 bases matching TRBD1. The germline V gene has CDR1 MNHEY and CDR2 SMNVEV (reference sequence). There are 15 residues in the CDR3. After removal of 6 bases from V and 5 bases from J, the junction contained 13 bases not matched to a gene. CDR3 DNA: TGTGCCAGCAGACAGGGGTTTGAGTCCCCTAACGAGCAGTACTTC. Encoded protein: CASRQGFESPNEQYF.

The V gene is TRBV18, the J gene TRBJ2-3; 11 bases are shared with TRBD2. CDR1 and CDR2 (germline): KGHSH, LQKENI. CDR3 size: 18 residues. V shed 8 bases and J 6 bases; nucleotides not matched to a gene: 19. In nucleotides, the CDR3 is TGTGCCAGCCGATCCCCGCTAGCGGGGGGCCCGGAGGGGGATACGCAGTATTTT. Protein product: CASRSPLAGGPEGDTQYF.

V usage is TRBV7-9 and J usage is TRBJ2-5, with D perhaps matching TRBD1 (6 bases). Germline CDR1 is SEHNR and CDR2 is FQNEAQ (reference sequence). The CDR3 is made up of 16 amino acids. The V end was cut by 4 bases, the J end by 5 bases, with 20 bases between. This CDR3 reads CASSSDLGQTFETQYF. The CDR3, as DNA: TGTGCCAGCAGCTCCGACCTCGGACAGACCTTCGAGACCCAGTACTTC.

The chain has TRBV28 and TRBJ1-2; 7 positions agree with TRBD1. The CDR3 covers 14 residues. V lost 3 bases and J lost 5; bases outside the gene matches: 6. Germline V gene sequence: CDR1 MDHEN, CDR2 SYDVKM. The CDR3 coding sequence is TGTGCCAGCAGTTTCCCCGGGACAGCTTATGGCTACACCTTC. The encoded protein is CASSFPGTAYGYTF.

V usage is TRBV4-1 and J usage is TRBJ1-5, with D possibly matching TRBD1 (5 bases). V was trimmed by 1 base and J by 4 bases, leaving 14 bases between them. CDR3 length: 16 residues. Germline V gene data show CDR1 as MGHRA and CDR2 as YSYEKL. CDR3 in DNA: TGCGCCAGCAGCCAAGTAACGGGACCGGGAAATCAGCCCCAGCATTTT. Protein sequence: CASSQVTGPGNQPQHF.

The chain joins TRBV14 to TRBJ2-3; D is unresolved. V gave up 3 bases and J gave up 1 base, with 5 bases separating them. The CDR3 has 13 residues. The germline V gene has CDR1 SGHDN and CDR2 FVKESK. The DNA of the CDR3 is TGTGCCAGCAGCCAGTTCGGCACAGATACGCAGTATTTT. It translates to CASSQFGTDTQYF.

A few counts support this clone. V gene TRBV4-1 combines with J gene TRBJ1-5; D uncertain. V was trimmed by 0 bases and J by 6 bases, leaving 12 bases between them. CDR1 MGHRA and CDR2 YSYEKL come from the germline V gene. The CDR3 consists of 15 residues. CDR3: CASSQEHGLGQPQHF. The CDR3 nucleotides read TGCGCCAGCAGCCAAGAACACGGATTGGGTCAGCCCCAGCATTTT.

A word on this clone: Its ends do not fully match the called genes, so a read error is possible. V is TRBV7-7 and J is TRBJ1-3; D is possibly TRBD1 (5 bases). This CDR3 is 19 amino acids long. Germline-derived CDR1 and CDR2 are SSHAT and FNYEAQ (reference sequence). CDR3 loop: CASSLYLYTQESSGNTIYF. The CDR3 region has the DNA TGTGCTAGCAGCTTATATCTATACACACAGGAGAGCTCTGGAAACACCATATATTTT.

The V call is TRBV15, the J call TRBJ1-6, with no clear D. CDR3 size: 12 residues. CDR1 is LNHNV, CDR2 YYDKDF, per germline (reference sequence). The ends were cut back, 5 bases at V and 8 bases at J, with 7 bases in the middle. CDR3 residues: CATSGLYSPLHF. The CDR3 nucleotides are TGTGCCACCAGCGGCCTCTATTCACCCCTCCACTTT.

The CDR3 region has the DNA TGTGCCAGCAGTTACACACCTCGGGGGACGGACGGCTACACCTTC. Translated, it gives CASSYTPRGTDGYTF. V and J are TRBV6-5 and TRBJ1-2, with D possibly matching TRBD1 (5 bases). Germline assignment: CDR1 MNHEY and CDR2 SVGAGI. With 2 bases removed from V and 8 bases from J, the gap between germline ends came to 18 bases. The CDR3 extends over 15 amino acids.

The CDR3 is CASSKQTDEQFF. The CDR3 coding sequence is TGTGCCAGCAGCAAACAAACAGACGAGCAGTTCTTC. V usage is TRBV6-6 and J usage is TRBJ2-1; no clear D. Looked up from germline, CDR1 is MNHNY and CDR2 is SVGAGI (reference sequence). The CDR3 has 12 amino acids. With 6 bases removed from V and 10 bases from J, the gap between germline ends came to 13 bases.

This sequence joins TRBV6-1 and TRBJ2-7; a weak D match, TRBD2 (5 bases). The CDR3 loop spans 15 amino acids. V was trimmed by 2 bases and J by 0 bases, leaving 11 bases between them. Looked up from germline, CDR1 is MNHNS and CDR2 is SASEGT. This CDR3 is CASSEIGDPSYEQYF. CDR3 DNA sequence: TGTGCCAGCAGTGAAATCGGGGATCCCTCCTACGAGCAGTACTTC.

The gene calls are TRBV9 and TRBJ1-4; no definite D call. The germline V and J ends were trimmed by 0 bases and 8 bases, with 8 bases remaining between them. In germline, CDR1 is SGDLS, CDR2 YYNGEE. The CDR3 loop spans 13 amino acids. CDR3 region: CASSVGRNEKLFF. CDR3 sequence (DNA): TGTGCCAGCAGCGTAGGGAGAAACGAAAAACTGTTTTTT. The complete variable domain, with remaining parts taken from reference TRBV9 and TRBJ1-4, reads DSGVTQTPKHLITATGQRVTLRCSPRSGDLSVYWYQQSLDQGLQFLIQYYNGEERAKGNILERFSAQQFPDLHSELNLSSLELGDSALYFCASSVGRNEKLFFGSGTQLSVL.

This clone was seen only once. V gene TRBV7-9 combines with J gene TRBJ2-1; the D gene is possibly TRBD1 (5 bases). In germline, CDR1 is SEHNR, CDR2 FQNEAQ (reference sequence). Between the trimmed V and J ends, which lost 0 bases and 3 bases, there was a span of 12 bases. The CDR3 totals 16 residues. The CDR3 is CASSLALGRDYNEQFF. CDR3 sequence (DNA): TGTGCCAGCAGCTTAGCGCTGGGCAGGGACTACAATGAGCAGTTCTTC.

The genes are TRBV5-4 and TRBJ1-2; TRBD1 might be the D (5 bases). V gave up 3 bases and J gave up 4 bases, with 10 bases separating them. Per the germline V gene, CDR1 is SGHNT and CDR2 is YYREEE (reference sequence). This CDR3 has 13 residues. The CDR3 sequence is CASSSEGSYGYTF. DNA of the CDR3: TGTGCCAGCAGCTCTGAGGGGAGCTATGGCTACACCTTC.

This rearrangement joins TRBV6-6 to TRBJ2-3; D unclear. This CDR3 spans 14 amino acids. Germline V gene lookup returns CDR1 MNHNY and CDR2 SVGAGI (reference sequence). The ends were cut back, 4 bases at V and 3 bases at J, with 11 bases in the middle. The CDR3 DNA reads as TGTGCCAGCAGTTCCGCTGCAATTACAGATACGCAGTATTTT. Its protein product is CASSSAAITDTQYF.